The 25 T cell receptor beta chains reported below all come from one sample, sequenced in a study of blood T cell repertoires in COVID-19 (dated by TCRdb to 2018 to 2020). The library was built by means of the immunoSEQ multiplex PCR assay. Held by TCRdb, this immuneACCESS table contains in-frame sequences only and omits some clones. Under half of the omission traces to an unresolved V gene where checked; the cause of the rest is unknown. The sample data list some 74,000 clones, and approximately 80% of these were observed just once. The ten largest clones add up to about 12% of the sample. Sequenced input: peripheral blood. The receptors were gathered from a human donor in a cohort sampled during active COVID-19.

The J gene is TRBJ1-4, the V gene TRBV19; 9 bases fit TRBD1. Germline V gene data show CDR1 as LNHDA and CDR2 as SQIVND (reference sequence). V lost 6 bases to trimming and J lost 5 bases; unmatched junction nucleotides: 7. This CDR3 comprises 15 residues. DNA for the CDR3: TGTGCCAGTAGGGATGGGACAGGGAAGAATGAAAAACTGTTTTTT. Translated: CASRDGTGKNEKLFF.

The gene calls are TRBV9 and TRBJ1-1, with D possibly being TRBD1 (5 bases). The germline CDR1 and CDR2 sequences are SGDLS and YYNGEE. The length of the CDR3 is 14 residues. V lost 7 bases, J lost 1 base, and 14 bases lay in between. CDR3 sequence (DNA): TGTGCCAGCCATCCAGGGAGGTCGAACACTGAAGCTTTCTTT. Its translation: CASHPGRSNTEAFF.

Here the CDR3 reads CAWSRGLAGGNEQYV. The CDR3 bases are TGTGCCTGGAGTAGGGGACTAGCGGGAGGGAACGAGCAGTACGTC. The chain combines TRBV30 with TRBJ2-7, with 16 bases fitting TRBD2. Germline values: CDR1 GTSNPN, CDR2 SVGIG (reference sequence). The trim removed 2 bases at V and 5 bases at J, leaving 3 bases unmatched. The CDR3 is 15 amino acids.

This chain links TRBV5-4 with TRBJ1-4; 8 nucleotides agree with TRBD1. V trimming: 4 bases; J trimming: 8 bases; junction bases outside the gene matches: 10. The length of the CDR3 is 15 residues. Germline assignment: CDR1 SGHNT and CDR2 YYREEE (reference sequence). CDR3 sequence reads: CASSLRAGGFEKLFF. CDR3 bases: TGTGCCAGCAGCCTGCGGGCAGGGGGCTTCGAAAAACTGTTTTTT.

This sequence joins TRBV7-6 and TRBJ2-1, with TRBD2 matching over 11 bases. The CDR3 is made up of 17 amino acids. Germline loops: CDR1 SGHVS, CDR2 FNYEAQ. The trim removed 4 bases at V and 5 bases at J, leaving 10 bases unmatched. The CDR3 nucleotides are TGTGCCAGCAGCTCCCCCTCACTAGCGGGAGACGACAATGAGCAGTTCTTC. Translated: CASSSPSLAGDDNEQFF. Together with reference TRBV7-6 and TRBJ2-1, the CDR3 gives the full variable domain: GAGVSQSPRYKVTKRGQDVALRCDPISGHVSLYWYRQALGQGPEFLTYFNYEAQQDKSGLPNDRFSAERPEGSISTLTIQRTEQRDSAMYRCASSSPSLAGDDNEQFFGPGTRLTVL.

The chain couples TRBV6-5 to TRBJ2-5; 9 nucleotides line up with TRBD2. V gave up 10 bases and J gave up 3 bases; unmatched junction bases: 12. The CDR3 runs to 15 residues. Germline CDR1 MNHEY, CDR2 SVGAGI. DNA of the CDR3: TGTGCCACCTCCCAGGGCCCTAGCGGGAAAGAGACCCAGTACTTC. Translated: CATSQGPSGKETQYF.

The chain couples TRBV2 to TRBJ2-3, with 7 positions matching TRBD1. Germline CDR1 SNHLY, CDR2 FYNNEI. With 6 bases clipped from V and 1 base from J, the junction kept 4 bases outside the gene matches. The CDR3 is made up of 14 amino acids. The DNA of the CDR3 is TGTGCCAGCAGCCCGGGGACAGGCACAGATACGCAGTATTTT. It encodes CASSPGTGTDTQYF. Using reference TRBV2 and TRBJ2-3 for the parts outside the CDR3, the full variable domain is EPEVTQTPSHQVTQMGQEVILRCVPISNHLYFYWYRQILGQKVEFLVSFYNNEISEKSEIFDDQFSVERPDGSNFTLKIRSTKLEDSAMYFCASSPGTGTDTQYFGPGTRLTVL.

The V gene is TRBV28, the J gene TRBJ1-1, with 8 positions matching TRBD1. Germline V lookup: CDR1 MDHEN, CDR2 SYDVKM. The CDR3 contains 17 residues. The V and J ends lost 1 base and 1 base, in that order; junction bases with no gene match: 8. CDR3 residues: CASSLYRGISRNTEAFF. In DNA, the CDR3 is TGTGCCAGCAGTTTATACAGGGGGATTTCAAGGAACACTGAAGCTTTCTTT. The whole variable domain, filled in from reference TRBV28 and TRBJ1-1, reads DVKVTQSSRYLVKRTGEKVFLECVQDMDHENMFWYRQDPGLGLRLIYFSYDVKMKEKGDIPEGYSVSREKKERFSLILESASTNQTSMYLCASSLYRGISRNTEAFFGQGTRLTVV.

This clone was seen a handful of times. The rearrangement uses TRBV9 and TRBJ2-3; TRBD1 aligns across 7 bases. In germline, CDR1 is SGDLS, CDR2 YYNGEE. The ends lost 2 bases at V and 8 bases at J; junction bases unmatched: 14. The length of the CDR3 is 16 residues. CDR3 region: CASSVSPGGMFGTQYF. CDR3 sequence (DNA): TGTGCCAGCAGCGTGTCCCCAGGGGGAATGTTTGGTACGCAGTATTTT.

The chain couples TRBV9 to TRBJ2-3; the D gene is possibly TRBD1 (6 bases). CDR1 and CDR2 (germline): SGDLS, YYNGEE. The CDR3 extends over 16 amino acids. V lost 3 bases and J lost 5, with 19 bases in between. Here the CDR3 reads CASSGRTAFAGDTQYF. In DNA form, the CDR3 reads TGTGCCAGCAGCGGACGGACAGCCTTTGCCGGAGATACGCAGTATTTT.

This chain uses TRBV2 with TRBJ1-2; 9 positions match TRBD1. V dropped 6 bases and J dropped 3; count of bases not matched to a gene: 11. Germline loops: CDR1 SNHLY, CDR2 FYNNEI. The CDR3 runs 16 residues. CDR3 in DNA: TGTGCCAGCAGCGCTACTGGACAGGGGACCCACTATGGCTACACCTTC. The encoded protein is CASSATGQGTHYGYTF.

V is TRBV6-1 and J is TRBJ1-5, with no clear D. Germline V gives CDR1 MNHNS, CDR2 SASEGT. The CDR3 sequence is 14 residues long. V dropped 2 bases and J dropped 2 bases, with 7 bases sitting between them. CDR3 bases: TGTGCCAGCAGTGAATGGTCAGGCAATCAGCCCCAGCATTTT. Residues: CASSEWSGNQPQHF.

The V and J genes are TRBV6-4 and TRBJ2-1, with 14 bases fitting TRBD2. The germline gives CDR1 MRHNA, CDR2 SNTAGT. The CDR3 consists of 16 residues. Losses at the gene ends were 2 bases for V and 8 bases for J; bases not matched to a gene: 5. The CDR3 DNA is TGTGCCAGCAGTGACCCGACTAGCGGGAGGGCCCATGAGCAGTTCTTC. Encoded protein: CASSDPTSGRAHEQFF.

The chain is built from TRBV7-9 and TRBJ2-7; 10 bases line up with TRBD1. The V and J ends lost 5 bases and 4 bases, in that order; junction bases with no gene match: 14. Looked up from germline, CDR1 is SEHNR and CDR2 is FQNEAQ (reference sequence). This CDR3 region has 17 residues. Here the CDR3 DNA reads TGTGCCAGCAGCCCCCGGCCGAGAGGGGACAGGGGTTACGAGCAGTACTTC. The encoded protein is CASSPRPRGDRGYEQYF.

The rearrangement joins TRBV11-3 to TRBJ2-1; TRBD1 matches at 8 bases. Germline-derived CDR1 and CDR2 are SGHNT and YENEEA. With 5 bases clipped from V and 8 bases from J, the junction kept 5 bases outside the gene matches. This CDR3 region has 13 residues. CDR3 DNA: TGTGCCAGCAGCGGATCACAGGGGGATGAGCAGTTCTTC. Translating gives CASSGSQGDEQFF.

The chain uses TRBV20-1 and TRBJ1-1; no definite D call. CDR3 length equals 11 residues. Germline CDR1 is DFQATT and CDR2 is SNEGSKA (reference sequence). Deletions cut 5 bases from V and 3 bases from J, with 7 bases between. CDR3 DNA: TGCAGTGCTTCGTTTCACACTGAAGCTTTCTTT. Translated, it gives CSASFHTEAFF.

V and J are TRBV28 and TRBJ2-5; 12 bases are shared with TRBD2. V was pared by 9 bases and J by 2 bases, with 10 bases of the junction left unmatched. Germline V CDR1 and CDR2: MDHEN, SYDVKM. This CDR3 has 16 residues. The CDR3 region is CASRFGTSGFQETQYF. The CDR3 nucleotides are TGTGCCAGTAGATTCGGGACTAGCGGGTTTCAAGAGACCCAGTACTTC.

The gene calls are TRBV18 and TRBJ1-1; a weak D match, TRBD1 (5 bases). Between the trimmed V and J ends, which lost 3 bases and 1 base, there was a span of 9 bases. The germline CDR1 and CDR2 sequences are KGHSH and LQKENI. There are 14 residues in the CDR3. The CDR3: CASSPNRGNTEAFF. The CDR3 region has the DNA TGTGCCAGCTCACCCAATAGGGGGAACACTGAAGCTTTCTTT.

This rearrangement joins TRBV19 to TRBJ1-5, with D perhaps TRBD1 (6 bases). Germline V CDR1 and CDR2: LNHDA, SQIVND (reference sequence). V gave up 4 bases and J gave up 3 bases, with 10 bases separating them. CDR3 length equals 14 residues. CDR3 DNA: TGTGCCAGTAGTACAACAGGGACCAATCAGCCCCAGCATTTT. It encodes CASSTTGTNQPQHF.

The rearrangement joins TRBV7-2 to TRBJ1-2, with D possibly being TRBD1 (6 bases). This CDR3 has 14 amino acids. The germline V gene encodes CDR1 SGHTA and CDR2 FQGNSA. V lost 5 bases, J lost 4 bases, and 14 bases lay in between. CDR3 in amino acids: CASSPSTGLYGYTF. The CDR3 region has the DNA TGTGCCAGCAGCCCCTCGACAGGCCTCTATGGCTACACCTTC.

The chain employs TRBV7-2 and TRBJ2-2; 8 bases line up with TRBD1. The V and J ends lost 1 base and 7 bases, in that order; junction bases with no gene match: 5. This CDR3 region has 15 residues. CDR1 and CDR2 (germline): SGHTA, FQGNSA. This chain's CDR3 is CASSLEQGASGELFF. The CDR3 coding sequence is TGTGCCAGCAGCTTAGAGCAGGGGGCGAGCGGGGAGCTGTTTTTT.

V is TRBV11-1 and J is TRBJ2-3; 9 bases match TRBD2. Germline V gene sequence: CDR1 SGHAT, CDR2 FQDESV (reference sequence). V was clipped by 6 bases and J by 6 bases; unmatched bases: 4. CDR3 size: 13 residues. This CDR3 is CASRRTSADTQYF. The CDR3, as DNA: TGTGCCAGCAGGCGGACTAGCGCCGATACGCAGTATTTT. Variable domain in full (rest from reference TRBV11-1 and TRBJ2-3): EAEVAQSPRYKITEKSQAVAFWCDPISGHATLYWYRQILGQGPELLVQFQDESVVDDSQLPKDRFSAERLKGVDSTLKIQPAELGDSAMYLCASRRTSADTQYFGPGTRLTVL.

This clone was seen just once. V gene TRBV28 combines with J gene TRBJ2-5, with TRBD2 matching 9 bases. The CDR3 runs to 17 residues. Per the germline V gene, CDR1 is MDHEN and CDR2 is SYDVKM. V gave up 5 bases and J gave up 2 bases; unmatched junction bases: 12. In DNA form, the CDR3 reads TGTGCCAGCAGTCGTCGGAGGGTAGCGGGGGAGCAAGAGACCCAGTACTTC. Translated, it gives CASSRRRVAGEQETQYF.

In this sample, this clone turned up a few times. The J gene is TRBJ2-2, the V gene TRBV7-3, with D possibly matching TRBD2 (6 bases). The germline V and J ends were trimmed by 4 bases and 5 bases, with 14 bases remaining between them. The CDR3 has 15 amino acids. Germline V CDR1 and CDR2: SGHTA, FQGTGA. The CDR3 protein is CASSSQMAGTGELFF. The CDR3, as DNA: TGTGCCAGCAGCTCCCAAATGGCGGGGACCGGGGAGCTGTTTTTT.

J is TRBJ2-7 and V is TRBV4-2; 8 bases align to TRBD2. The ends lost 1 base at V and 3 bases at J; junction bases unmatched: 8. Per germline, CDR1 LGHNA and CDR2 YNFKEQ. The CDR3 has 16 residues. DNA of the CDR3: TGTGCCAGCAGCCAAGGCGGGGGGCGCGAGCTCTACGAGCAGTACTTC. Translated: CASSQGGGRELYEQYF.